This is a list of T cell receptor beta chains from one sample in a study of blood T cell repertoires in COVID-19. Assay used: immunoSEQ multiplex PCR; TCRdb lists only in-frame clones, some missing. The sample has about 100,000 clones, approximately 86% seen once; the top ten hold approximately 1.7%. Specimen: peripheral blood. These receptors were obtained from a man at least 80 years old with acute or convalescent COVID-19. Each CDR3 is given with its conserved first and last residue. Each record gives: V gene, J gene, CDR3 length, CDR3 protein.

TRBV19	TRBJ2-7	14	CASRSGGGPDEQYF
TRBV30	TRBJ1-1	13	CAWKQTMNTEAFF
TRBV10-3	TRBJ2-1	11	CAISENWEQFF
TRBV9	TRBJ2-3	17	CASSVGLLAGDADTQYF
TRBV5-1	TRBJ2-3	16	CASSLDGSTSTDTQYF
TRBV13	TRBJ1-6	15	CASSSNRGYNSPLHF
TRBV4-2	TRBJ1-1	15	CASSQVRGLAYEAFF
TRBV19	TRBJ2-5	15	CASTRSQGTGETQYF
TRBV28	TRBJ2-1	14	CASRGTTRYNEQFF
TRBV25-1	TRBJ1-2	12	CASSRGIGGYTF
TRBV30	TRBJ1-5	14	CAWSSTGGGQPQHF
TRBV20-1	TRBJ1-1	11	CSAPGRGRAFF
TRBV19	TRBJ2-2	18	CASSPGLAGVNSGRELFF
TRBV6-5	TRBJ1-1	13	CASSTTARTEAFF
TRBV18	TRBJ2-1	17	CASSRRQGWVPYNEQFF
TRBV20-1	TRBJ2-1	15	CSASRSQGPNGEQFF
TRBV28	TRBJ1-4	14	CASSRTGTGEKLFF
TRBV27	TRBJ1-1	14	CASSLTRGNTEAFF
TRBV19	TRBJ2-3	18	CASSLGTSGSLSTDTQYF
TRBV19	TRBJ1-1	13	CAQGANLVTEAFF
TRBV28	TRBJ1-5	13	CASRNRGPWPQHF
TRBV3-1/TRBV3-2	TRBJ1-3	14	CASSPLWDSNTIYF
TRBV27	TRBJ1-5	14	CASSFVQGDQPQHF
TRBV7-2	TRBJ2-7	15	CASSLSSSGSYEQYF
TRBV7-2	TRBJ1-1	12	CATQGGGTEAFF
TRBV19	TRBJ2-7	13	CASSPGLVLEQYF
TRBV6-1	TRBJ1-5	15	CASSDQGMSNQPQHF
TRBV28	TRBJ2-7	17	CASRFSSGRGRPYEQYF
TRBV4-1	TRBJ1-1	13	CASSPQGDTEAFF
TRBV4-3	TRBJ2-2	18	CASSQGVVAGGRTGELFF
TRBV30	TRBJ2-4	11	CAWSVKGQQYF
TRBV5-5	TRBJ1-2	16	CASSPGTGVEFYGYTF
TRBV6-2/TRBV6-3	TRBJ2-7	11	CASSRGNEQYF
TRBV6-6	TRBJ2-5	16	CASSYSIPGRQETQYF
TRBV29-1	TRBJ2-1	15	CSVDPQGAYYNEQFF
TRBV7-2	TRBJ2-3	14	CASSRPGGLDTQYF
TRBV27	TRBJ2-1	15	CAVRGVLSSYNEQFF
TRBV4-1	TRBJ2-7	14	CASSPSGGSYEQYF
TRBV20-1	TRBJ2-1	16	CSASNPASGSYNEQFF
TRBV15	TRBJ2-5	15	CATSRALTGQETQYF
TRBV6-4	TRBJ2-1	15	CASSSTSGAYNEQFF
TRBV28	TRBJ1-5	15	CASRTAGTDNQPQHF
TRBV7-9	TRBJ2-3	14	CASSLGGFTDTQYF
TRBV5-4	TRBJ2-1	15	CASSLPLAGPNEQFF
TRBV28	TRBJ2-1	13	CASSFPIENEQFF
TRBV25-1	TRBJ1-1	14	CASSPQGRGTEAFF
TRBV5-4	TRBJ2-7	15	CASSASSGRAFEQYF
TRBV27	TRBJ2-2	12	CASSFLSGELFF
TRBV18	TRBJ2-1	15	CASSLSGGRGNEQFF
TRBV5-4	TRBJ2-7	14	CASSLAVGSYEQYF
TRBV6-5	TRBJ1-2	15	CASRPTGAGYYGYTF
TRBV7-9	TRBJ2-7	14	CASSPTGGRYEQYF
TRBV5-6	TRBJ1-6	13	CASSKTENSPLHF